What follows are 8 T cell receptor beta chains derived from one specimen sequenced in a study of Graves' ophthalmopathy and Graves' hyperthyroidism. Investigators amplified TCR beta CDR3 regions from RNA transcripts. RT-PCR in the first round used HTBI primers; a second-round multiplex PCR followed. TCRdb re-called the multiplex PCR reads with MiXCR, one entry per CDR3 protein. Counted here are some 39,000 distinct CDR3 sequences, about half occurring once; the ten biggest clones make up about 26%. The sequencing sample was made of peripheral blood. These TCRs come from an adult woman with stable Graves' hyperthyroidism.

The genes are TRBV24-1 and TRBJ1-2; D possibly corresponds to TRBD1 (5 bases). Germline assignment: CDR1 KGHDR and CDR2 SFDVKD. With 5 bases removed from V and 4 bases from J, the gap between germline ends came to 16 bases. The CDR3 spans 15 residues. The CDR3 DNA is TGTGCCACCAGTGTCGCCGGGACGGGGGTCTATGGCTACACCTTC. Translated, it gives CATSVAGTGVYGYTF.

A word on this clonotype: The junction departs from the called germline gene at one end, perhaps through a read error. The chain combines TRBV7-9 with TRBJ1-2; D is uncertain. The CDR3 extends over 12 amino acids. Germline lookup yields CDR1 SEHNR and CDR2 FQNEAQ (reference sequence). The CDR3 loop is CTSIGGVSGYTF. The CDR3 bases are TGTACCAGCATCGGTGGGGTCAGCGGCTACACCTTC. Full variable domain (rest looked up from reference TRBV7-9 and TRBJ1-2): DTGVSQNPRHKITKRGQNVTFRCDPISEHNRLYWYRQTLGQGPEFLTYFQNEAQLEKSRLLSDRFSAERPKGSFSTLEIQRTEQGDSAMYLCTSIGGVSGYTFGSGTRLTVV.

This clonotype was seen ten or more times. The chain links TRBV12-3 or TRBV12-4 to TRBJ1-4; D possibly corresponds to TRBD1 (5 bases). Between the trimmed V and J ends, which lost 3 bases and 4 bases, there was a span of 24 bases. The CDR3 is 19 residues long. The CDR3 bases are TGTGCCAGCAGTTTGTCCTCCGGGACGGTCGAGCATGATAATGAAAAACTGTTTTTT. This codes for CASSLSSGTVEHDNEKLFF.

This clonotype was observed at least ten times. The CDR3 loop is CSARGTSGQETQYF. In DNA form, the CDR3 reads TGCAGTGCTAGGGGAACTAGCGGCCAAGAGACCCAGTACTTC. The chain joins TRBV20-1 to TRBJ2-5; TRBD2 agrees at 8 bases. CDR1 DFQATT and CDR2 SNEGSKA come from the germline V gene (reference sequence). This CDR3 is built from 14 residues. The trim removed 3 bases at V and 1 base at J, leaving 4 bases unmatched.

This clonotype was recorded a few times. This likely comes from a read error, as the CDR3 has no conserved phenylalanine or tryptophan at its end. The DNA is omitted, as the CDR3 cannot be located on it reliably, and the CDR3 follows TCRdb's listing. This chain joins TRBV9 and TRBJ2-5; the DNA was not compared with TRBD2, the D call given in the table. CDR1 and CDR2 from the germline V gene are SGDLS and YYNGEE. The CDR3 adds up to 8 amino acids, both ends counted. The CDR3 sequence: CASSLRAG.

J is TRBJ1-5 and V is TRBV7-9; 7 bases are shared with TRBD1. The CDR3 has 15 residues. Germline V gene sequence: CDR1 SEHNR, CDR2 FQNEAQ (reference sequence). V was clipped by 4 bases and J by 2 bases; unmatched bases: 5. The CDR3 nucleotides read TGTGCCAGCAGCTCGACAGGGCCTGGCAATCAGCCCCAGCATTTT. Translated, it gives CASSSTGPGNQPQHF.

The chain couples TRBV20-1 to TRBJ2-5, with 12 bases matching TRBD2. From germline, CDR1 is DFQATT and CDR2 SNEGSKA (reference sequence). CDR3 size: 17 residues. V shed 0 bases and J 4 bases; nucleotides not matched to a gene: 9. The DNA of the CDR3 is TGCAGTGCTAGAGATCTGTCTAGCGGGAGGGCCGTAGAGACCCAGTACTTC. This gives the protein CSARDLSSGRAVETQYF.

This clonotype has a single count. The V and J genes are TRBV2 and TRBJ1-2; the match to TRBD1 covers 7 bases. This CDR3 spans 12 amino acids. Germline lookup yields CDR1 SNHLY and CDR2 FYNNEI. Germline trimming cut 7 bases from V and 3 bases from J; bases unmatched to any gene: 2. The CDR3 reads CASTGGDYGYTF. The CDR3 DNA reads as TGTGCCAGCACAGGGGGTGACTATGGCTACACCTTC.